This is a list of T cell receptor beta chains from one sample in a study of shared clonotypes between healthy human individuals. Sequencing used immunoSEQ multiplex PCR; TCRdb keeps in-frame clones, though not all of them. The sample lists roughly 1.4 million clones, about 98.5% occurring once. The specimen sequenced was naive CD4+ T cells sorted from blood. These receptors all come from a man aged 25-45 years in good health. Both conserved end residues are part of each CDR3. A D gene is named only where the DNA matches it firmly. Only part of the rows carry a size: once, few, many, or a class if the clone is expanded.

j_call clone_size v_call cdr3_length d_call cdr3_nt cdr3_aa
TRBJ2-1 - TRBV4-1 15 TRBD2 TGCGCCAGCAGATGGGGACTAGCGGGAGACAATGAGCAGTTCTTC CASRWGLAGDNEQFF
TRBJ2-2 once TRBV5-1 13 - TGCGCCAGCAGCTTGGAGCTCACCGGGGAGCTGTTTTTT CASSLELTGELFF
TRBJ2-1 - TRBV11-2 14 - TGTGCCAGCAGCGACCCCGTAGGACGTAAGAAGCAGTTCTTC CASSDPVGRKKQFF
TRBJ2-3 - TRBV18 17 TRBD1 TGTGCCAGCTCACCACTGTCAGGGGGCGCAGGAACAGATACGCAGTATTTT CASSPLSGGAGTDTQYF
TRBJ2-7 - TRBV4-3 15 TRBD2 TGCGCCAGCAGCCCGGGACTAGCGGGCTTCGGCGAGCAGTACTTC CASSPGLAGFGEQYF
TRBJ2-7 - TRBV7-8 14 TRBD1 TGTGCCAGCAGCTTAGGTGGACAGGGGAACGAGCAGTACTTC CASSLGGQGNEQYF
TRBJ2-7 - TRBV27 14 - TGTGCCAGCAGTAGGTCAGGGCAAATCTACGAGCAGTACTTC CASSRSGQIYEQYF
TRBJ2-3 - TRBV28 15 TRBD1 TGTGCCAGCAGAGAACAGGGGTTTAAGACAGATACGCAGTATTTT CASREQGFKTDTQYF
TRBJ2-5 - TRBV18 14 - TGTGCCAGCTCACGGACATGGGACCGGGAGACCCAGTACTTC CASSRTWDRETQYF
TRBJ2-1 - TRBV10-3 16 TRBD2 TGTGCCATCAGTGAACCCACTAGCGGTCCATACAATGAGCAGTTCTTC CAISEPTSGPYNEQFF
TRBJ2-3 few TRBV10-1 13 - TGCGCCAGCAGCGCGGGGCGCACAGATACGCAGTATTTT CASSAGRTDTQYF
TRBJ1-2 - TRBV27 15 - TGTGCCAGCAGTTTACTGGGGGCTTCTCACTATGGCTACACCTTC CASSLLGASHYGYTF
TRBJ2-5 once TRBV5-8 15 TRBD2 TGTGCCAGCAGCTTGGTATTAGCGGGTCAAGAGACCCAGTACTTC CASSLVLAGQETQYF
TRBJ2-1 - TRBV7-2 13 - TGTGCCAGCAGCTCAAGGACCTACAATGAGCAGTTCTTC CASSSRTYNEQFF
TRBJ2-1 - TRBV7-6 16 TRBD2 TGTGCCAGCAACTTAGGGACTAGCGGGGCCGTTAATGAGCAGTTCTTC CASNLGTSGAVNEQFF
TRBJ2-5 - TRBV28 17 TRBD2 TGTGCCAGCAGCATTACCCGACTAGCGGGAAGGAGCGAGACCCAGTACTTC CASSITRLAGRSETQYF
TRBJ1-2 - TRBV6-5 14 - TGTGCCAGCAGTTACCTTGGACTTCCAGACGGCTACACCTTC CASSYLGLPDGYTF
TRBJ2-2 - TRBV5-4 15 - TGTGCCAGCGCGGAACGGGGTCGTGGCACCGGGGAGCTGTTTTTT CASAERGRGTGELFF
TRBJ1-1 - TRBV18 19 - TGTGCCAGCTCACCACGGGGCCCTAATAGGGGTGCGGCAGACACTGAAGCTTTCTTT CASSPRGPNRGAADTEAFF
TRBJ1-1 - TRBV4-1 15 TRBD1 TGCGCCAGCAGCCAAGCGGACAGGCGGGAGACTGAAGCTTTCTTT CASSQADRRETEAFF
TRBJ2-3 - TRBV7-9 15 TRBD2 TGTGCCAGCAGCAATATTAGCGGGAGGACAGATACGCAGTATTTT CASSNISGRTDTQYF
TRBJ2-3 - TRBV29-1 16 - TGCAGCGTTGAAGGGTCGGGGAAAAGGGCCACAGATACGCAGTATTTT CSVEGSGKRATDTQYF
TRBJ2-2 - TRBV4-3 16 - TGCGCCAGCAGGATAGCGACCATTACGAACACCGGGGAGCTGTTTTTT CASRIATITNTGELFF
TRBJ2-1 - TRBV6-4 12 TRBD1 TGTGCCAGCAGGGACAGGGGAAATGAGCAGTTCTTC CASRDRGNEQFF
TRBJ2-7 - TRBV2 14 - TGTGCCAGCAGTGTTTTGGGACATAGCTACGAGCAGTACTTC CASSVLGHSYEQYF
TRBJ2-1 once TRBV5-1 13 - TGCGCCAGCAAGGATGAGACCTACAATGAGCAGTTCTTC CASKDETYNEQFF
TRBJ2-7 - TRBV5-4 13 - TGTGCCAGCAGCCCTGGGACCCTTCGCGAGCAGTACTTC CASSPGTLREQYF
TRBJ2-3 once TRBV19 16 TRBD1 TGTGCCAGCAATGATCCGGGACAGGGGGAAGTAGATACGCAGTATTTT CASNDPGQGEVDTQYF
TRBJ2-7 - TRBV5-8 17 TRBD1 TGTGCCAGCAGCGGACGCATCCGGGACAGGGGTCCCTACGAGCAGTACTTC CASSGRIRDRGPYEQYF
TRBJ2-1 - TRBV9 14 TRBD2 TGTGCCAGCAGCGTAGGTGTACTAGCGAATGAGCAGTTCTTC CASSVGVLANEQFF
TRBJ2-3 - TRBV7-2 16 TRBD2 TGTGCCAGCAGCCCAGCTAGCGGGAGGCCACGATATACGCAGTATTTT CASSPASGRPRYTQYF
TRBJ1-5 - TRBV6-1 14 - TGTGCCAGCAACCTTGACAGGATCAATCAGCCCCAGCATTTT CASNLDRINQPQHF
TRBJ2-7 - TRBV7-8 13 - TGTGCCAGCAGCCTGGGGGAAGGGGCCGAGCAGTACTTC CASSLGEGAEQYF
TRBJ2-7 - TRBV7-8 15 - TGTGCCAGCAGCTCCAGAAGAGGGTGGTCCTACGAGCAGTACTTC CASSSRRGWSYEQYF
TRBJ1-1 - TRBV7-2 13 - TGTGCCAGCAGGGGAAAGGGGAGCACTGAAGCTTTCTTT CASRGKGSTEAFF
TRBJ1-1 - TRBV7-2 16 - TGTGCCAGCAGCTTAGTTCCCTTGGGGGTGGACACTGAAGCTTTCTTT CASSLVPLGVDTEAFF
TRBJ2-7 - TRBV5-5 15 TRBD2 TGTGCCAGCAGCTTCCGACTAGCGGGAGGATACGAGCAGTACTTC CASSFRLAGGYEQYF
TRBJ2-7 - TRBV27 15 TRBD1 TGTGCCAGCAGTTCCGCAGGGGGCGGATTTTACGAGCAGTACTTC CASSSAGGGFYEQYF
TRBJ2-7 - TRBV5-1 13 - TGCGCCAGCACCCCAGGCGGTAGCTACGAGCAGTACTTC CASTPGGSYEQYF
TRBJ1-2 - TRBV4-1 15 TRBD1 TGCGCCAGCAGCCCAGAAAGCCGACAGGGTGCTGGCTACACCTTC CASSPESRQGAGYTF
TRBJ1-1 - TRBV5-1 14 - TGCGCCAGCAGCTTGGACAGGGCGAACACTGAAGCTTTCTTT CASSLDRANTEAFF
TRBJ2-5 - TRBV7-2 14 TRBD1 TGTGCCAGCAGCTTTTCCGGACAGGGAGAGACCCAGTACTTC CASSFSGQGETQYF
TRBJ2-7 - TRBV6-1 15 TRBD1 TGTGCCAGCAGTGAAGCGTTGGGACAGGCCGGCGAGCAGTACTTC CASSEALGQAGEQYF
TRBJ2-2 - TRBV29-1 14 - TGCAGCGTGGGGACGGGACTCAACACCGGGGAGCTGTTTTTT CSVGTGLNTGELFF
TRBJ1-2 - TRBV18 14 - TGTGCCAGCTCACCACGCGGGGGCCAATCTTTCCACACCTTC CASSPRGGQSFHTF
TRBJ1-4 - TRBV9 15 - TGTGCCAGCAGCCCTAGGGCCCACTCGGGTGAAAAACTGTTTTTT CASSPRAHSGEKLFF
TRBJ1-1 - TRBV6-5 12 - TGTGCCAGCAGTGACCGGGACCGTGAAGCTTTCTTT CASSDRDREAFF
TRBJ2-1 - TRBV7-9 11 - TGTGCCAGCAGCACCTACAATGAGCAGTTCTTC CASSTYNEQFF
TRBJ2-7 - TRBV29-1 11 - TGCAGCGTTGGGTCACTTTACGAGCAGTACTTC CSVGSLYEQYF
TRBJ1-1 - TRBV10-3 13 - TGTGCCATCAGCCTTAAAGGGAACACTGAAGCTTTCTTT CAISLKGNTEAFF
TRBJ2-5 - TRBV29-1 11 - TGCAGCGCCAATGATAGGGGGACCCAGTACTTC CSANDRGTQYF
TRBJ2-3 - TRBV5-1 15 - TGCGCCAGCAGCTTGGTCCGGGCCTACACAGATACGCAGTATTTT CASSLVRAYTDTQYF
TRBJ1-1 - TRBV9 14 TRBD1 TGTGCCAGCAGCCCTGGACAGGTCCAAGCTGAAGCTTTCTTT CASSPGQVQAEAFF
TRBJ1-1 - TRBV7-2 13 - TGTGCCAGCAGCTTAGATAGAGTAACTGAAGCTTTCTTT CASSLDRVTEAFF
TRBJ1-2 - TRBV6-5 14 - TGTGCCAGCAGGGTTTTAGGGGGAGAGTATGGCTACACCTTC CASRVLGGEYGYTF
TRBJ2-7 - TRBV4-1 15 TRBD2 TGCGCCGCGAACCTAGCGGGAGGGCCGGTAAACGAGCAGTACTTC CAANLAGGPVNEQYF